The TCR beta chain described here comes from a study of T cell responses to AZD1222 COVID-19 vaccine. This CDR3 is built from 15 residues. Germline values: CDR1 SGHAT, CDR2 FQNNGV. V dropped 5 bases and J dropped 6 bases, with 20 bases sitting between them. A remark on this clone: Its cognate antigen is unknown.

Study observations and caveats: CD4 TCRs covered the whole spike, strongest at regions 160-218 and 743-854. Among spike-specific TCRs, nearly half reportedly target unmutated variant regions. Elevations in Spike-specific TCR breadth and depth followed administration of two AZD1222 doses.

TCRdb's copy holds only in-frame clones and misses some; the assay was immunoSEQ multiplex PCR. Of about 160,000 clones listed, more than 80% are singletons. Pooling of second doses given at about 4 or about 12 weeks was done. The chain recombines TRBV11-2 with TRBJ2-7; no reliable D call. The sequence was collected from an adult who received the AZD1222 COVID-19 vaccine. The specimen was peripheral blood, collected 28 days after the second AZD1222 dose. This CDR3 is CASSRDASARTEQYF. The CDR3 nucleotides read TGTGCCAGCAGCCGAGACGCCTCGGCCCGCACCGAGCAGTACTTC.